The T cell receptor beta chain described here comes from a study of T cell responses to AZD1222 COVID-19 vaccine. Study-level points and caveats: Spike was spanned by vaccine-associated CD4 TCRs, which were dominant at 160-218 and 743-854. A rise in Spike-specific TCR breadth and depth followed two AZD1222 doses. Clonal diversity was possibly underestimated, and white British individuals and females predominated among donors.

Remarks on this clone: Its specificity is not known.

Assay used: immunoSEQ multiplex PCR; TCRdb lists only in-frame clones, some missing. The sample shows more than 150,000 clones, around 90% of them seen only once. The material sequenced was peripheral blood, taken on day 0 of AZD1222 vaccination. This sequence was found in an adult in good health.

The CDR3, as DNA: TGTGCCAGCAGCCAAGGGGAAATGCGAGCGGGCTCCTACAATGAGCAGTTCTTC. This translates into CASSQGEMRAGSYNEQFF. The chain employs TRBV4-2 and TRBJ2-1; a weak D match, TRBD2 (6 bases). Trimming cost V 1 base and J 0 bases, with 16 bases left between them. Germline V CDR1 and CDR2: LGHNA, YNFKEQ. The CDR3 has 18 residues.